This is a list of T cell receptor beta chains from one sample in a study of tumor T cells in aggressive B-cell lymphoma. Profiled with immunoSEQ multiplex PCR; TCRdb holds only in-frame clones, not every one. The sample lists some 1,300 clones; over 75% were seen once. The sequenced sample consisted of tumor tissue. These receptors were collected from an adult with diffuse large B cell lymphoma. Each CDR3 is given with its conserved first and last residue. The order of the fields is clone size, J gene, D gene, V gene, CDR3 DNA, CDR3 protein. A D gene is named only where the DNA matches it firmly. The size field is filled for only some rows; it gives once, few, many or a size class.

few TRBJ2-7 . TRBV12-5 TGTGCTAGTGGTTTGTCCCCGCGGACAATCTACTACGAGCAGTACTTC CASGLSPRTIYYEQYF
. TRBJ2-1 . TRBV19 TGTGCCAGTATGGGGAGTATATCCTACAATGAGCAGTTCTTC CASMGSISYNEQFF
. TRBJ1-1 . TRBV28 TGTGCCAGCAGTAGGGGATCCACTGAAGCTTTCTTT CASSRGSTEAFF
. TRBJ2-1 . TRBV21-1 TGTGCCAGCAGGGGTAGTGTAGCTACACATTCCGACAATGAGCAGTTCTTC CASRGSVATHSDNEQFF
. TRBJ2-3 . TRBV10-1 TGCGCCAGCAGTGGGGGGGGGCTCGGCATGGCGGATACGCAGTATTTT CASSGGGLGMADTQYF